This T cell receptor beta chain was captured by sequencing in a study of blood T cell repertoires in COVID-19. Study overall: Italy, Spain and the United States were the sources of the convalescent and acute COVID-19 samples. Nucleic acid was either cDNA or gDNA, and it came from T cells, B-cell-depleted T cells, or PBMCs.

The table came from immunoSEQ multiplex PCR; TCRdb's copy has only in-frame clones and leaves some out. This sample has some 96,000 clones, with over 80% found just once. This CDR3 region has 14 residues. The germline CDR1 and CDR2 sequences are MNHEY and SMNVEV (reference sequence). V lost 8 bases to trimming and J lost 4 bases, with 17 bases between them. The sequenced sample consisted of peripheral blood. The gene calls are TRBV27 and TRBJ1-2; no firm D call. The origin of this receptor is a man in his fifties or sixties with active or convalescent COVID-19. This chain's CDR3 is CASSSRGIGYGYTF. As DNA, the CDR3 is TGTGCCAGCTCATCCCGGGGTATTGGCTATGGCTACACCTTC.